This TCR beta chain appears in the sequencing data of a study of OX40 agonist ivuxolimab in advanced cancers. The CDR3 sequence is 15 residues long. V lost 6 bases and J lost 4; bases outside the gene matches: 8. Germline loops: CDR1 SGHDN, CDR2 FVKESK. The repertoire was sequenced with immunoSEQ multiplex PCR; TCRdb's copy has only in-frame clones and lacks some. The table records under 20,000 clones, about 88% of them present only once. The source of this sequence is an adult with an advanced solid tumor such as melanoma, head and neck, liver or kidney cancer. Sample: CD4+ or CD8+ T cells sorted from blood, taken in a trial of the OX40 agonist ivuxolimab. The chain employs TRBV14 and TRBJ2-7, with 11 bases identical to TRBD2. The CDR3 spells CASSLSTSGKYEQYF. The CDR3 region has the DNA TGTGCCAGCAGTCTCTCGACTAGCGGGAAGTACGAGCAGTACTTC. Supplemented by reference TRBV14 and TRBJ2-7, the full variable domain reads EAGVTQFPSHSVIEKGQTVTLRCDPISGHDNLYWYRRVMGKEIKFLLHFVKESKQDESGMPNNRFLAERTGGTYSTLKVQPAELEDSGVYFCASSLSTSGKYEQYFGPGTRLTVT.